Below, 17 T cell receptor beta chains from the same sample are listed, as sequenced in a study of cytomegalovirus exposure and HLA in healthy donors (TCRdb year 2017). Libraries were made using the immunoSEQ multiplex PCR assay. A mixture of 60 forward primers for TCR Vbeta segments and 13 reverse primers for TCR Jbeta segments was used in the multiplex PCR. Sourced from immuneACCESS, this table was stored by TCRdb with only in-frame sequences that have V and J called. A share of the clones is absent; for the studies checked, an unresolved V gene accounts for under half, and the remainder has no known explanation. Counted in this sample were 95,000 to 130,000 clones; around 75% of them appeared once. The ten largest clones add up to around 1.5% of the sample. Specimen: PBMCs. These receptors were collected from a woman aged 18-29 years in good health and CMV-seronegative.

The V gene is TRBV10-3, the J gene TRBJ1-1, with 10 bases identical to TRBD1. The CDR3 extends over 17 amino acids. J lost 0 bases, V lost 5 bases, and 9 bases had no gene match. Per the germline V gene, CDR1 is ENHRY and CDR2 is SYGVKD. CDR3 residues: CAISPHDRGPMNTEAFF. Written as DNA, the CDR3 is TGTGCCATCAGTCCGCATGACAGGGGGCCCATGAACACTGAAGCTTTCTTT.

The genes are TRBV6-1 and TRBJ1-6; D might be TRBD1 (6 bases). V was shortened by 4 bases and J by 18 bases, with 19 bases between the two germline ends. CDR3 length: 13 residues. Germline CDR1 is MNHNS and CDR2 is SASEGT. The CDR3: CASSGTGQLPNHF. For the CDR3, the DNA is TGTGCCAGCAGTGGAACTGGACAGCTCCCTAACCACTTT.

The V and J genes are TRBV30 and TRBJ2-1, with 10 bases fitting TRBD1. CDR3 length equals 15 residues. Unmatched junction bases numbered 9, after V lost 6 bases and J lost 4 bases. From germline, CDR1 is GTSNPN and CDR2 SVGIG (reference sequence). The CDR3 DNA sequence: TGTGCCTGTAAAACCGGGACAGGGGATTACAATGAGCAGTTCTTC. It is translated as CACKTGTGDYNEQFF.

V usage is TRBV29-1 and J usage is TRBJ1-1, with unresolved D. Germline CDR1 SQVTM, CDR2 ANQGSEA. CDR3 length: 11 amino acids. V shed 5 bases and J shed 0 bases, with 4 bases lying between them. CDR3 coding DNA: TGCAGCGTTTTCATGAACACTGAAGCTTTCTTT. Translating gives CSVFMNTEAFF. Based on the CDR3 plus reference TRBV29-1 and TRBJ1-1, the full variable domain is SAVISQKPSRDICQRGTSLTIQCQVDSQVTMMFWYRQQPGQSLTLIATANQGSEATYESGFVIDKFPISRPNLTFSTLTVSNMSPEDSSIYLCSVFMNTEAFFGQGTRLTVV.

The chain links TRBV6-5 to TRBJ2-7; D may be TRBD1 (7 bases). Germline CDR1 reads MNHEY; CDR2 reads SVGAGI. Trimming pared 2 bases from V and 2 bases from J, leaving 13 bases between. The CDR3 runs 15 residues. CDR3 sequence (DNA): TGTGCCAGCAGTTACCGCGGGACAGCGGCCTACGAGCAGTACTTC. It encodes CASSYRGTAAYEQYF.

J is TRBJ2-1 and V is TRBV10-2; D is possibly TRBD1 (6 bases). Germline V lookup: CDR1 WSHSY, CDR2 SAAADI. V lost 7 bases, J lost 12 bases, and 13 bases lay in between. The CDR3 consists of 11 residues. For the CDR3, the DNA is TGCGCCAGCACCGCACAGGGAAGGCAGTTCTTC. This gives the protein CASTAQGRQFF.

The CDR3 here is CAIRLQDAYEQYF. The CDR3 DNA reads TGTGCCATCCGATTACAGGACGCCTACGAGCAGTACTTC. The chain couples TRBV10-3 to TRBJ2-7, with a weak D call TRBD1 (5 bases). The CDR3 consists of 13 residues. Trimming cost V 8 bases and J 2 bases, with 13 bases left between them. Germline V CDR1 and CDR2: ENHRY, SYGVKD.

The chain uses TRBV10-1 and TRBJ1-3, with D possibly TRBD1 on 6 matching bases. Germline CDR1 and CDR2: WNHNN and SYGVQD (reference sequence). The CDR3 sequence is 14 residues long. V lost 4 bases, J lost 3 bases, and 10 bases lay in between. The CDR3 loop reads CASSAGADGNTIYF. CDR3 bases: TGCGCCAGCAGTGCAGGGGCTGATGGAAACACCATATATTTT.

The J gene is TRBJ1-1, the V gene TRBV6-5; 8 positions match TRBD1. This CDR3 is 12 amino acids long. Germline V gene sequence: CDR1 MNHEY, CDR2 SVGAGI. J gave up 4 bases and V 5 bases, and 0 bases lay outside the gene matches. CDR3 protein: CASSTGGTEAFF. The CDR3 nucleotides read TGTGCCAGCAGTACAGGGGGCACTGAAGCTTTCTTT.

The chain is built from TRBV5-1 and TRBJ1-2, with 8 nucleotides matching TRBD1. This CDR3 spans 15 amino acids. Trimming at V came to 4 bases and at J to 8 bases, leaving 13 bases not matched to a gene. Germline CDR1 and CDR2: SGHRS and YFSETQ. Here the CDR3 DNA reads TGCGCCAGCAGCCCCTCGGGGACAGGCTACGGCGGCTACACCTTC. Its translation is CASSPSGTGYGGYTF.

CDR3 sequence: CASRPQGGATEAFF. Here the CDR3 DNA reads TGTGCCAGCAGGCCCCAGGGGGGCGCCACTGAAGCTTTCTTT. This rearrangement joins TRBV2 to TRBJ1-1; TRBD1 matches 7 bases. V dropped 6 bases and J dropped 4; count of bases not matched to a gene: 8. In germline, CDR1 is SNHLY, CDR2 FYNNEI. The CDR3 is 14 amino acids.

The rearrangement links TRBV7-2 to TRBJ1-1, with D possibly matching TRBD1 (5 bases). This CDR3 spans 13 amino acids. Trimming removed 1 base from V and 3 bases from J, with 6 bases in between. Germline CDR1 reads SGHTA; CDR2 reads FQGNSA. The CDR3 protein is CASSLGGDTEAFF. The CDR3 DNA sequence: TGTGCCAGCAGCTTAGGGGGGGACACTGAAGCTTTCTTT.

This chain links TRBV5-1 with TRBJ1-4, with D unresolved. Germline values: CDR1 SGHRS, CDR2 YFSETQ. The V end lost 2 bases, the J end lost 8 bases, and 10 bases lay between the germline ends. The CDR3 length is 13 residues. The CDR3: CASSFESGEKLFF. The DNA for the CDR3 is TGCGCCAGCAGCTTCGAGTCGGGGGAAAAACTGTTTTTT. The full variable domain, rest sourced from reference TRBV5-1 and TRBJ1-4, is KAGVTQTPRYLIKTRGQQVTLSCSPISGHRSVSWYQQTPGQGLQFLFEYFSETQRNKGNFPGRFSGRQFSNSRSEMNVSTLELGDSALYLCASSFESGEKLFFGSGTQLSVL.

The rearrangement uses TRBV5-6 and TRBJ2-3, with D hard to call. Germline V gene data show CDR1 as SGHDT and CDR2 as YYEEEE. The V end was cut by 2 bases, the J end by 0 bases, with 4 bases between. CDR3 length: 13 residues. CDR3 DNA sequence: TGTGCCAGCAGCTTCTACAGCACAGATACGCAGTATTTT. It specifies CASSFYSTDTQYF.

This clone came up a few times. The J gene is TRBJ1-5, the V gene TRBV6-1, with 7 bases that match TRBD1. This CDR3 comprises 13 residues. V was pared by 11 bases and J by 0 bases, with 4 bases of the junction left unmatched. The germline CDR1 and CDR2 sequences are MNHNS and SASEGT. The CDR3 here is CAGGQNSNQPQHF. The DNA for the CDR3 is TGTGCCGGGGGACAGAATAGCAATCAGCCCCAGCATTTT.

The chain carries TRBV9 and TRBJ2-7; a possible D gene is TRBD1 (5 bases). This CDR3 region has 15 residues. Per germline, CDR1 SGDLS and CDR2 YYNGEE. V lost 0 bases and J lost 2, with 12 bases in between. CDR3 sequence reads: CASSVDRNPTYEQYF. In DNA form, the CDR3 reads TGTGCCAGCAGCGTAGACAGGAATCCAACCTACGAGCAGTACTTC.

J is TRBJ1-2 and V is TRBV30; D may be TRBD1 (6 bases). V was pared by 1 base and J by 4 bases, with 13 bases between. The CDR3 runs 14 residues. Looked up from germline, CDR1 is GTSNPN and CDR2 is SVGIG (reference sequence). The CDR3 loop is CAWSGEYRAYGYTF. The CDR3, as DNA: TGTGCCTGGAGTGGGGAGTACAGGGCCTATGGCTACACCTTC.